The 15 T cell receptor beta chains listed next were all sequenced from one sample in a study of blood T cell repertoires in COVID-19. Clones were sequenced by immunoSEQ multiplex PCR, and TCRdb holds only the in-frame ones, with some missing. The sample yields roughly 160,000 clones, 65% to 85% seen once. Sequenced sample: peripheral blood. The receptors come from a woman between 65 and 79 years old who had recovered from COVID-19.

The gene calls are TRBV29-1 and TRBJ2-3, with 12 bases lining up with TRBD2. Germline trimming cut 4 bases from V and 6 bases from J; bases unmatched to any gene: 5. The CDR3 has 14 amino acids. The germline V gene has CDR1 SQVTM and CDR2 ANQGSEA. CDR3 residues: CSVGRLAGGDTQYF. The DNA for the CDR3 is TGCAGCGTTGGCCGGCTAGCGGGAGGGGATACGCAGTATTTT.

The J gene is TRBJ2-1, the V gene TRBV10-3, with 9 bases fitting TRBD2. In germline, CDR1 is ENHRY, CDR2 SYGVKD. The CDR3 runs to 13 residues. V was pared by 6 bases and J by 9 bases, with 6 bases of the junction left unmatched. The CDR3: CAIRAASGTEQFF. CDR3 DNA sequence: TGTGCCATCAGGGCGGCTAGCGGGACTGAGCAGTTCTTC.

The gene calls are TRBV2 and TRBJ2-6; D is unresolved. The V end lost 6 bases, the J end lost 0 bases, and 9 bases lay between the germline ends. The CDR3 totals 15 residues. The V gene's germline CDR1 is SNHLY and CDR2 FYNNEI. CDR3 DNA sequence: TGTGCCAGCAGCGCACAGTTCTCTGGGGCCAACGTCCTGACTTTC. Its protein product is CASSAQFSGANVLTF.

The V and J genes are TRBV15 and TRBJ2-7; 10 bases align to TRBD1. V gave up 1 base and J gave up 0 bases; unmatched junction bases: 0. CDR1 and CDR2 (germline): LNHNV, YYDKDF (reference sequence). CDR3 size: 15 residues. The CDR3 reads CATSRGTGGSYEQYF. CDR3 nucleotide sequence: TGTGCCACCAGCAGAGGGACAGGGGGCTCCTACGAGCAGTACTTC.

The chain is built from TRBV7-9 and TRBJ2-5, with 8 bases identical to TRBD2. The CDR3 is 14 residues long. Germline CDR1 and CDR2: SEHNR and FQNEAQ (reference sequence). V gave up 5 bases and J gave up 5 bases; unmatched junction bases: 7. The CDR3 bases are TGTGCCAGCAGCCGACGGGGGGGCATGGAGACCCAGTACTTC. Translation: CASSRRGGMETQYF. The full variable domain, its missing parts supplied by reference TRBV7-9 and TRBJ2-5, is DTGVSQNPRHKITKRGQNVTFRCDPISEHNRLYWYRQTLGQGPEFLTYFQNEAQLEKSRLLSDRFSAERPKGSFSTLEIQRTEQGDSAMYLCASSRRGGMETQYFGPGTRLLVL.

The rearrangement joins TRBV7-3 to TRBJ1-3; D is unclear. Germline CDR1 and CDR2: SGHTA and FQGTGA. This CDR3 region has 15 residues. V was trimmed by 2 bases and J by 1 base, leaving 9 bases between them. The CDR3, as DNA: TGTGCCAGCAGCTTAGGCGGCGGGTCTGGAAACACCATATATTTT. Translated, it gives CASSLGGGSGNTIYF.

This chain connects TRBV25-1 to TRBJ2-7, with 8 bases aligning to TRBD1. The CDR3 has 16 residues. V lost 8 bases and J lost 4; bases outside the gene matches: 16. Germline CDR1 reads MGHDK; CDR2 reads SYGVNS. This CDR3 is CASSRGTGHSFYEQYF. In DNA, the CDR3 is TGTGCCAGCTCCCGAGGGACAGGCCACTCTTTTTACGAGCAGTACTTC.

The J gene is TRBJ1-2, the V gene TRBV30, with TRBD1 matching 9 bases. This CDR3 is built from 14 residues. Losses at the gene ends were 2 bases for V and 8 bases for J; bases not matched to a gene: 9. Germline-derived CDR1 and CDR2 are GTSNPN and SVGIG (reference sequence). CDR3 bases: TGTGCCTGGAGTAGGGAACAGGGGGCTGGGGGCTACACCTTC. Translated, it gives CAWSREQGAGGYTF. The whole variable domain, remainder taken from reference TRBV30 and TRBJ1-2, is SQTIHQWPATLVQPVGSPLSLECTVEGTSNPNLYWYRQAAGRGLQLLFYSVGIGQISSEVPQNLSASRPQDRQFILSSKKLLLSDSGFYLCAWSREQGAGGYTFGSGTRLTVV.

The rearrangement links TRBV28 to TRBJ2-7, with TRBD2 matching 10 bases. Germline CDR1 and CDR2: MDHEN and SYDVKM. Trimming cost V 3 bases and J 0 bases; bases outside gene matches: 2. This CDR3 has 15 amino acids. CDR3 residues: CASSFEREGSYEQYF. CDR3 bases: TGTGCCAGCAGTTTCGAGCGGGAGGGCTCCTACGAGCAGTACTTC. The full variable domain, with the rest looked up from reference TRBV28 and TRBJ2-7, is DVKVTQSSRYLVKRTGEKVFLECVQDMDHENMFWYRQDPGLGLRLIYFSYDVKMKEKGDIPEGYSVSREKKERFSLILESASTNQTSMYLCASSFEREGSYEQYFGPGTRLTVT.

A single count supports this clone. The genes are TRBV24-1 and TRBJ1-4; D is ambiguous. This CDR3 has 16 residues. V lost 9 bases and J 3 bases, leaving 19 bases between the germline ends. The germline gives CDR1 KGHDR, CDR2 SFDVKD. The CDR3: CATSRGRGTANEKLFF. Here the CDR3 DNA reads TGTGCCACCTCGAGAGGCCGGGGAACGGCTAATGAAAAACTGTTTTTT.

CDR3 amino acids: CASTTGTRGLEQYF. The CDR3 nucleotides are TGTGCCAGCACCACCGGGACTAGAGGGCTCGAGCAGTACTTC. The J gene is TRBJ2-7, the V gene TRBV2; TRBD2 aligns across 8 bases. The CDR3 spans 14 residues. Trimming removed 7 bases from V and 6 bases from J; junction bases left unmatched: 11. The germline CDR1 and CDR2 sequences are SNHLY and FYNNEI.

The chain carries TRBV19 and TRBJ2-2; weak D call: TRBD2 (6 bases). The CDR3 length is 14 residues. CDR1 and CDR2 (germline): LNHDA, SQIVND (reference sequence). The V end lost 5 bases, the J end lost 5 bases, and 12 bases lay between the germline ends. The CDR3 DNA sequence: TGTGCCAGTAGTCAGGGACTTGAAACCGGGGAGCTGTTTTTT. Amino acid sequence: CASSQGLETGELFF.

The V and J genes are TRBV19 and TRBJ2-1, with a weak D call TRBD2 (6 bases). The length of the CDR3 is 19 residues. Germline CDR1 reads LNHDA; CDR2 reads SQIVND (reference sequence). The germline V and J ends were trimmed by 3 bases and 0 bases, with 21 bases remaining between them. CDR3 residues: CASSMGGVAVLSSYNEQFF. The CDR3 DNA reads TGTGCCAGTAGTATGGGCGGGGTAGCGGTTCTTAGCTCCTACAATGAGCAGTTCTTC. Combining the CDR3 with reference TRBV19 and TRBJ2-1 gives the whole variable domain DGGITQSPKYLFRKEGQNVTLSCEQNLNHDAMYWYRQDPGQGLRLIYYSQIVNDFQKGDIAEGYSVSREKKESFPLTVTSAQKNPTAFYLCASSMGGVAVLSSYNEQFFGPGTRLTVL.

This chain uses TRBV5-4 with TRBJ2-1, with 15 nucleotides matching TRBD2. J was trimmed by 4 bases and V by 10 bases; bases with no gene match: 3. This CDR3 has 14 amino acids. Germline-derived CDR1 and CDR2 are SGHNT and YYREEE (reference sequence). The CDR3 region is CAHGTSGGYNEQFF. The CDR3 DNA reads TGTGCCCACGGGACTAGCGGGGGGTACAATGAGCAGTTCTTC.

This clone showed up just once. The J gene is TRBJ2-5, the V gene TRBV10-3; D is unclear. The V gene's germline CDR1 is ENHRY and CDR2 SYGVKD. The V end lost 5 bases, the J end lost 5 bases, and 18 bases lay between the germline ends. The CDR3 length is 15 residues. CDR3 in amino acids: CAISYTGSPGETQYF. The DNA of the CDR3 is TGTGCCATCAGTTACACCGGGTCTCCCGGGGAGACCCAGTACTTC.